Shown below are 5 T cell receptor beta chains from a single sample sequenced in a study of OX40 agonist ivuxolimab in advanced cancers. The table came from immunoSEQ multiplex PCR; TCRdb's copy has only in-frame clones and leaves some out. The table shows about 98,000 clones, with more than 85% occurring only once. The sequencing used CD4+ or CD8+ T cells sorted from blood, collected in a trial of the OX40 agonist ivuxolimab. The receptors were gathered from an adult with an advanced solid tumor such as melanoma, head and neck, liver or kidney cancer.

The chain links TRBV30 to TRBJ2-1, with D tentatively TRBD1 (6 bases). V lost 5 bases and J lost 9, with 20 bases in between. Germline CDR1 and CDR2: GTSNPN and SVGIG (reference sequence). CDR3 length equals 14 residues. CDR3 sequence (DNA): TGTGCCTGGCATAAGCCGATCAGGGGAATTGAGCAGTTCTTC. This sequence encodes CAWHKPIRGIEQFF.

The chain links TRBV7-3 to TRBJ2-1; 12 nucleotides match TRBD2. In germline, CDR1 is SGHTA, CDR2 FQGTGA. The CDR3 is 14 amino acids. V shed 4 bases, J shed 7 bases, and the junction held 2 bases outside the gene matches. The CDR3 nucleotides read TGTGCCAGCAGCTCAACTAGCGGGGGGAATGAGCAGTTCTTC. It yields the protein CASSSTSGGNEQFF.

V is TRBV7-8 and J is TRBJ1-2, with D unclear. Trimming shortened V by 1 base and J by 4 bases, and 10 bases separated the two germline ends. The CDR3 is 14 residues long. Germline V gene lookup returns CDR1 SGHVS and CDR2 FQNEAQ. The CDR3 spells CASSLEVGRYGYTF. CDR3 in DNA: TGTGCCAGCAGCTTAGAAGTCGGCCGCTATGGCTACACCTTC.

This clone was seen more than once but under ten times. The CDR3 DNA is TGTGCCAGCAGCCCGCGGGGAGGGAGTTCACCCCTCCACTTT. Its translation is CASSPRGGSSPLHF. This chain connects TRBV11-2 to TRBJ1-6; D remains ambiguous. The CDR3 runs to 14 residues. The V gene's germline CDR1 is SGHAT and CDR2 FQNNGV. Trimming shortened V by 5 bases and J by 9 bases, and 14 bases separated the two germline ends.

This rearrangement joins TRBV27 to TRBJ2-1, with 16 bases that match TRBD2. Unmatched junction bases numbered 12, after V lost 4 bases and J lost 0 bases. Germline loops: CDR1 MNHEY, CDR2 SMNVEV (reference sequence). The CDR3 loop spans 21 amino acids. CDR3 nucleotides: TGTGCCAGCAGTTCCCTCCCCGGGACTAGCGGGGGGGCAGGCTCCTACAATGAGCAGTTCTTC. It specifies CASSSLPGTSGGAGSYNEQFF.